This TCR beta chain stems from a study of long-term antiretroviral therapy in people with HIV (dated 2022 in TCRdb). With respect to the entire study: The earliest samples were collected roughly a decade before the 2015 WHO recommendation for immediate ART, at a time when ART was usually postponed until CD4 counts fell. Among the approximately 27 participants with HIV, around ten were female. A total of roughly 200 cryopreserved PBMC samples came from 25 to 35 adults with confirmed HIV infection and were collected serially over a mean of roughly six years (range 1-12). A retrospective serial study tested whether ART initiation and durable HIV suppression were associated with changes in peripheral blood TRB repertoire composition and diversity. No cross-contamination during QIAcube processing was shown when test extractions of a monoclonal T-cell line were performed alongside some 33 polyclonal samples.

To note about this clone: The clone's antigen remains unknown. No qualities accompany the bases; no much larger clone lies one base away.

The immunoSEQ hsTCRB v3.0 assay was used at survey level resolution for TRB variable region sequencing. The targeted TRB sequencing depth was roughly 40,000-55,000 T-cell genomes per sample. Pooled TRB libraries were sequenced on an Illumina MiSeq with a v3 150-cycle kit. Per the source publication's procedure: Repertoire analysis was run in R within a reproducible Nextflow workflow that covered QC, data transformation and analysis. Custom analyses were implemented in LymphoSeq2, an R package for AIRR-Seq data exploration. A few samples yielding fewer than 5000 total TRB sequences were excluded, leaving over 150 analyzed HIV repertoires. Among the approximately 190 retained HIV repertoires, some 57 were collected before ART initiation and about 130 were collected after ART initiation. Each repertoire was downsampled to 5000 TRB nucleotide sequences, and summary statistics were averaged across 100 downsampling iterations. TRB sequences were retained for analysis only if CDR3 regions of at least seven amino acids were present. Two measures captured diversity: a Shannon entropy-derived clonality score and the Gini coefficient. In the repertoire networks, any two of the top 5000 CDR3 amino acid sequences were connected whenever the two sequences differed by an edit distance of one. For TRB CDR3 amino acid sequences, antigen specificity groups and MHC restriction were predicted with GLIPH2. To flag known CMV, EBV, HIV or tissue antigen associations, CDR3 amino acid sequences were matched against VDJdb and McPAS-TCR. Pre-ART, post-ART and control groups were compared with Wilcoxon signed-rank tests and Holm-Bonferroni correction. Held by TCRdb, this immuneACCESS table contains in-frame sequences only and omits some clones. Under half of the omission traces to an unresolved V gene where checked; the cause of the rest is unknown. Clone size and the V and J calls come from that table; the DNA yielded D and trimming. The sample data list 7,200 or so clones, and nearly 75% of these were observed just once. 16% of the sample rests with the top ten.

Overall study outcomes, separate from this receptor: No data were available on ART adherence, viral resistance or therapy changes, limiting inferences about post-ART repertoire changes. Because pre-ART samples had limited cell numbers, profiling was done on unsorted PBMC rather than on sorted CD4+ and CD8+ T cells. The samples were dated from the mid-2000s to the late 2010s, and the ART regimens that were used may be less effective than current ART regimens. Compared with controls, HIV repertoires had narrower CDR3 length ranges, and the network structure pointed to an antigen-experienced repertoire that shifted only slightly toward naive after ART. Because PBMC availability was limited, only the TCR beta chain was sequenced, with no alpha chain pairing. Expanded TRB clones identified before ART initiation dominated the repertoire at all time points, although this dominance fluctuated and declined in many PLHIV after ART. Starting ART was linked to a significant rise in TRB diversity, yet even after long-term ART the diversity remained significantly lower than in transplant donor controls.

To be included, a participant needed at least one PBMC sample from before ART initiation plus at least two post-ART samples. All participants with HIV were treated in the United States of America. Before DNA extraction, cryopreserved samples of roughly 1-10 million PBMC were thawed and washed. At the time of the earliest PBMC sample, participants with HIV were aged between about 20 and 54 years. PBMC samples were contributed by each participant from 1-4 timepoints before ART initiation and 2-8 timepoints after ART initiation, with a median of 7 samples. For every participant, serial HIV viral load, CD4+ T-cell count, ART history and demographic data were obtained. Genomic DNA was extracted from unsorted PBMC with a Qiagen kit on a QIAcube, with processing performed in batches of 12 samples. Cut back by 4 bases and 10 bases, the V and J ends lie 33 bases apart. The germline V gene (reference sequence) specifies SGHNT as CDR1 and YYREEE as CDR2. The CDR3 contains 19 residues, cysteine and phenylalanine counted. The CDR3 DNA has 57 bases and is translated from base 1.

The TCR comes from a man aged 35 to 55 with HIV. The rearrangement combines TRBV5-4 with TRBJ2-1, with the D call perhaps TRBD1 or TRBD2, as 7 bases match in each case. The source was unsorted PBMCs, collected around eleven months before starting antiretroviral therapy. The DNA sequence reads TGTGCCAGCAGCCCGGGGAGGGGGCCGGTCCTTGGGCCTGGGGGAGAGCAGTTCTTC. This gives the protein CASSPGRGPVLGPGGEQFF.